The next 30 T cell receptor beta chains were all read from a single sample in a study of blood T cells in healthy people across ages. PCR was performed a second time for roughly 7 to 11 cycles using a sample-barcoded 5' primer and a J-beta primer mix. TCRdb analysed the 5' RACE reads with MiXCR anew, one entry per CDR3 protein. The sample records some 760,000 distinct CDR3 sequences, 20% to 30% being singletons. These data were also filed under a second study, of T cells of mothers and their children.

The specimen sequenced was blood. These receptors all come from a boy aged 10-17 years in good health.

This clonotype was seen only a few times. The chain employs TRBV27 and TRBJ1-2; no reliable D call. The germline V and J ends were trimmed by 7 bases and 6 bases, with 18 bases remaining between them. Germline V gene sequence: CDR1 MNHEY, CDR2 SMNVEV (reference sequence). The CDR3 contains 14 residues. Here the CDR3 DNA reads TGTGCCAGCACTTCTCTAGGGCAGTTCGATGGCTACACCTTC. Amino acid sequence: CASTSLGQFDGYTF.

This rearrangement joins TRBV5-1 to TRBJ2-5; D is undetermined. V shed 4 bases and J shed 2 bases, with 12 bases lying between them. The CDR3 has 14 amino acids. Germline V gene lookup returns CDR1 SGHRS and CDR2 YFSETQ. CDR3 residues: CASSVSGFQETQYF. For the CDR3, the DNA is TGCGCCAGCAGCGTTTCAGGTTTTCAAGAGACCCAGTACTTC.

The chain combines TRBV5-4 with TRBJ2-5, with D unclear. V was cut by 3 bases and J by 7 bases, with 10 bases left in between. The CDR3 extends over 12 amino acids. Looked up from germline, CDR1 is SGHNT and CDR2 is YYREEE (reference sequence). CDR3 in amino acids: CASSYVTGTQYF. CDR3 nucleotides: TGTGCCAGCAGCTATGTCACGGGGACCCAGTACTTC.

This clonotype was observed a handful of times. This chain uses TRBV7-2 with TRBJ2-3, with a possible D match to TRBD1 (5 bases). The J call is uncertain, as TRBJ1-5 better fits the DNA end. Germline V gene data show CDR1 as SGHTA and CDR2 as FQGNSA. The CDR3 totals 15 residues. The CDR3 nucleotides read TGTGCCAGCAGCGCCACCGGGACGTCATCCGATACGCAGCATTTT. Residues: CASSATGTSSDTQHF.

CDR3: CASSMIRQGPKQETQYF. Written as DNA, the CDR3 is TGTGCCAGCAGTATGATCCGACAGGGACCTAAACAAGAGACCCAGTACTTC. The J gene is TRBJ2-5, the V gene TRBV12-3 or TRBV12-4; 7 bases match TRBD1. This CDR3 is built from 17 residues. Unmatched junction bases numbered 14, after V lost 5 bases and J lost 2 bases.

The rearrangement joins TRBV4-1 to TRBJ1-1, with D possibly TRBD1 on 5 matching bases. Germline CDR1 MGHRA, CDR2 YSYEKL. V was clipped by 1 base and J by 5 bases, with 11 bases between them. CDR3 length: 14 amino acids. CDR3 in DNA: TGCGCCAGCAGCCAAGGTCCGGGGGGAACTGAAGCTTTCTTT. It encodes CASSQGPGGTEAFF.

This chain links TRBV7-2 with TRBJ1-5; D is uncertain. The V end lost 5 bases, the J end lost 0 bases, and 14 bases lay between the germline ends. CDR1 and CDR2 from the germline V gene are SGHTA and FQGNSA. The CDR3 is 16 residues long. Written as DNA, the CDR3 is TGTGCCAGCAGCCCCGTGGGAGTTTATAGCAATCAGCCCCAGCATTTT. Its translation: CASSPVGVYSNQPQHF.

In regard to this clonotype: Compared with germline, one end of the junction differs, possibly owing to a read error. J is TRBJ1-2 and V is TRBV10-3, with a weak D call TRBD1 (5 bases). CDR1 and CDR2 (germline): ENHRY, SYGVKD. This CDR3 comprises 14 residues. In DNA form, the CDR3 reads TGTGCCATCAGGGCCGACAGTTCTAACTATGGCTACGCCTTC. This codes for CAIRADSSNYGYAF.

The gene calls are TRBV4-3 and TRBJ1-1, with 11 positions matching TRBD1. V dropped 3 bases and J dropped 1; count of bases not matched to a gene: 10. Germline V gives CDR1 LGHNA, CDR2 YSLEER. The CDR3 consists of 18 residues. The CDR3 here is CASSHGSGQGERNTEAFF. The CDR3 bases are TGCGCCAGCAGCCACGGCTCGGGACAGGGGGAAAGGAACACTGAAGCTTTCTTT.

This chain connects TRBV7-9 to TRBJ2-5, with 10 nucleotides matching TRBD1. Germline values: CDR1 SEHNR, CDR2 FQNEAQ (reference sequence). The CDR3 is 15 amino acids. V was pared by 5 bases and J by 11 bases, with 14 bases of the junction left unmatched. CDR3 region: CASSAGQGETGEQYF. In DNA, the CDR3 is TGTGCCAGCAGCGCAGGACAGGGGGAGACGGGTGAGCAGTACTTC.

This clonotype was seen a handful of times. The genes are TRBV6-5 and TRBJ1-5; D not certain. CDR3 length equals 12 residues. Germline V gene sequence: CDR1 MNHEY, CDR2 SVGAGI. V lost 3 bases and J 7 bases, leaving 7 bases between the germline ends. CDR3 region: CASSYPGQPQHF. For the CDR3, the DNA is TGTGCCAGCAGTTATCCGGGGCAGCCCCAGCATTTT.

The V call is TRBV12-3 or TRBV12-4, the J call TRBJ2-2; 8 nucleotides line up with TRBD2. This CDR3 spans 16 amino acids. V shed 4 bases and J 1 base; nucleotides not matched to a gene: 5. The CDR3: CASSSGRDGNTGELFF. The CDR3 DNA reads as TGTGCCAGCAGTTCCGGGAGGGATGGGAACACCGGGGAGCTGTTTTTT.

The gene calls are TRBV6-1 and TRBJ1-2, with TRBD1 matching 7 bases. The germline CDR1 and CDR2 sequences are MNHNS and SASEGT. The CDR3 totals 15 residues. The trim removed 6 bases at V and 4 bases at J, leaving 11 bases unmatched. The CDR3 protein is CASRTYPGQTYGYTF. CDR3 in DNA: TGTGCCAGCAGGACATACCCGGGACAGACCTATGGCTACACCTTC.

Remarks on this clonotype: Possible read error: a much larger clone is one base away. This sequence joins TRBV4-1 and TRBJ1-6, with 7 nucleotides matching TRBD1. The CDR3 totals 14 residues. The V gene's germline CDR1 is MGHRA and CDR2 YSYEKL. In DNA form, the CDR3 reads TGCGCCAGCCAAGGGGACAGCTTTAATTCACCCTTCCACTTT. It specifies CASQGDSFNSPFHF.

The chain has TRBV7-9 and TRBJ1-4; D uncertain. Germline CDR1 SEHNR, CDR2 FQNEAQ (reference sequence). V lost 0 bases, J lost 0 bases, and 8 bases lay in between. The CDR3 is 16 residues long. The CDR3 region is CASSLARSTTNEKLFF. The CDR3 bases are TGTGCCAGCAGCTTAGCGCGGTCAACAACTAATGAAAAACTGTTTTTT.

The rearrangement joins TRBV11-2 to TRBJ1-2; a weak D match, TRBD1 (5 bases). The V end lost 1 base, the J end lost 2 bases, and 17 bases lay between the germline ends. The CDR3 totals 17 residues. The germline V gene encodes CDR1 SGHAT and CDR2 FQNNGV. The CDR3 DNA is TGTGCCAGCAGCTTAGGGGCAGGGCGAAGAAACAACTATGGCTACACCTTC. Its translation: CASSLGAGRRNNYGYTF.

This clonotype has a single count. The J gene is TRBJ2-1, the V gene TRBV5-6; no firm D call. This CDR3 has 15 amino acids. V was trimmed by 1 base and J by 4 bases, leaving 12 bases between them. CDR1 SGHDT and CDR2 YYEEEE come from the germline V gene. CDR3 sequence (DNA): TGTGCCAGCAGCTTGAGTGTAACAGTTTACAATGAGCAGTTCTTC. Its translation is CASSLSVTVYNEQFF.

This chain links TRBV11-2 with TRBJ2-3, with TRBD2 matching 8 bases. Germline V gene sequence: CDR1 SGHAT, CDR2 FQNNGV. V lost 5 bases, J lost 4 bases, and 14 bases stayed unmatched. There are 17 residues in the CDR3. The CDR3 sequence: CASSATKKREPPDTQYF. CDR3 in DNA: TGTGCCAGCAGCGCAACTAAGAAGCGGGAGCCCCCAGATACGCAGTATTTT.

This clonotype was counted between two and nine times. The chain joins TRBV7-2 to TRBJ2-2; 8 bases align to TRBD1. Germline lookup yields CDR1 SGHTA and CDR2 FQGNSA. Unmatched junction bases numbered 8, after V lost 5 bases and J lost 9 bases. There are 14 residues in the CDR3. The CDR3 is CASSRMDRARELFF. The CDR3 coding sequence is TGTGCCAGCAGCCGCATGGACAGGGCCAGGGAGCTGTTTTTT.

The gene calls are TRBV5-5 and TRBJ1-2; possibly TRBD1 for D (5 bases). From germline, CDR1 is SGHKS and CDR2 YYEKEE (reference sequence). The ends were cut back, 3 bases at V and 5 bases at J, with 11 bases in the middle. The CDR3 length is 13 residues. CDR3 region: CASSSDSSYGYTF. In DNA form, the CDR3 reads TGTGCCAGCAGCTCCGACAGTTCTTATGGCTACACCTTC.

This clonotype occurred a few times. The chain employs TRBV12-3 or TRBV12-4 and TRBJ2-4, with a possible D match to TRBD2 (5 bases). The CDR3 is 16 residues long. Trimming cost V 5 bases and J 6 bases, with 20 bases left between them. CDR3 bases: TGTGCCAGCAGTCCCCCATACGGGGAATCGGGAAACATTCAGTACTTC. Its protein product is CASSPPYGESGNIQYF.

The chain joins TRBV11-2 to TRBJ2-5; the D gene could be TRBD1 or TRBD2 (5 bases each). V dropped 0 bases and J dropped 4 bases, with 12 bases sitting between them. Germline values: CDR1 SGHAT, CDR2 FQNNGV. The length of the CDR3 is 15 residues. The CDR3 spells CASSLDVSGLETQYF. As DNA, the CDR3 is TGTGCCAGCAGCTTAGACGTATCGGGGCTAGAGACCCAGTACTTC.

The V call is TRBV20-1, the J call TRBJ2-5; 7 nucleotides agree with TRBD2. The CDR3 totals 16 residues. Germline CDR1 and CDR2: DFQATT and SNEGSKA (reference sequence). The junction had 14 bases not matched to a gene; V was cut back by 3 bases and J by 4 bases. The CDR3 spells CSARDSGPRGTETQYF. CDR3 bases: TGCAGTGCTAGGGACTCGGGACCGCGGGGGACAGAGACCCAGTACTTC.

This clonotype occurred many times. The chain recombines TRBV7-3 with TRBJ2-7, with TRBD1 matching 7 bases. Germline assignment: CDR1 SGHTA and CDR2 FQGTGA. After removal of 1 base from V and 11 bases from J, the junction contained 8 bases not matched to a gene. The CDR3 totals 13 residues. The DNA of the CDR3 is TGTGCCAGCAGCTTAAACGAGAGGGGGCGAAAGTACTTC. Translation: CASSLNERGRKYF.

This clonotype was seen more than once but under ten times. The chain recombines TRBV24-1 with TRBJ2-7; maybe TRBD2 (5 bases). Trimming pared 9 bases from V and 6 bases from J, leaving 14 bases between. The CDR3 extends over 12 amino acids. Per the germline V gene, CDR1 is KGHDR and CDR2 is SFDVKD. Here the CDR3 reads CATRGEGIEQYF. The CDR3 nucleotides read TGTGCCACCCGCGGTGAGGGTATCGAGCAGTACTTC.

CDR3 sequence reads: CASWAAGVTDTQYF. In DNA, the CDR3 is TGTGCCAGCTGGGCGGCGGGGGTCACAGATACGCAGTATTTT. The rearrangement joins TRBV6-1 to TRBJ2-3; 7 bases are a match to TRBD2. Germline CDR1 MNHNS, CDR2 SASEGT. After removal of 8 bases from V and 2 bases from J, the junction contained 7 bases not matched to a gene. The length of the CDR3 is 14 residues.

This clonotype has only a few counts. The chain is built from TRBV20-1 and TRBJ2-3, with TRBD2 matching over 9 bases. Looked up from germline, CDR1 is DFQATT and CDR2 is SNEGSKA (reference sequence). J lost 6 bases, V lost 5 bases, and 9 bases had no gene match. The CDR3 is made up of 14 amino acids. In nucleotides, the CDR3 is TGCAGTGCTTCCCCGGGACTAGCCAAGGATACGCAGTATTTT. Its translation is CSASPGLAKDTQYF.

This clonotype was recorded a few times. The chain couples TRBV29-1 to TRBJ2-7; the match to TRBD1 covers 7 bases. This CDR3 comprises 15 residues. V trimming: 0 bases; J trimming: 2 bases; junction bases outside the gene matches: 7. CDR1 and CDR2 (germline): SQVTM, ANQGSEA. The CDR3 DNA reads as TGCAGCGTTGAAGATCCAGAGACAGGGACCTACGAGCAGTACTTC. Its protein product is CSVEDPETGTYEQYF.

This sequence joins TRBV6-1 and TRBJ2-1, with 11 positions matching TRBD2. The CDR3 consists of 18 residues. V shed 5 bases, J shed 0 bases, and the junction held 9 bases outside the gene matches. Germline V lookup: CDR1 MNHNS, CDR2 SASEGT. CDR3 nucleotide sequence: TGTGCCAGCAGTCGGGGACTAGCGGCTTTAAGCTCCTACAATGAGCAGTTCTTC. Translated: CASSRGLAALSSYNEQFF.

The count of this clonotype is one. This chain connects TRBV12-3 or TRBV12-4 to TRBJ2-1; the D is unclear. The ends were cut back, 5 bases at V and 6 bases at J, with 11 bases in the middle. The CDR3 loop spans 13 amino acids. The CDR3 region is CASSPRPSNEQFF. In DNA form, the CDR3 reads TGTGCCAGCAGTCCAAGACCCTCCAATGAGCAGTTCTTC.